One sample yielded the 17 T cell receptor beta chains listed below, sequenced in a study of spatial heterogeneity in lung cancer. Time point defined: blood at routine non-recurrence follow-up after resection. MiXCR, run by TCRdb on the 5' RACE reads, gives a single entry per CDR3 protein. The table lists roughly 30,000 distinct CDR3 sequences, 10% of them singletons, with about 30% in the top ten. Sample: PBMCs, taken at follow-up. All receptors derive from a female donor with early-stage non-small cell lung cancer.

This clonotype was detected a few times. The rearrangement uses TRBV7-2 and TRBJ2-1, with D unresolved. The length of the CDR3 is 13 residues. The V end lost 4 bases, the J end lost 5 bases, and 9 bases lay between the germline ends. The germline gives CDR1 SGHTA, CDR2 FQGNSA. CDR3 amino acids: CASSYMGNNEQFF. The DNA for the CDR3 is TGTGCCAGCAGCTATATGGGAAACAATGAGCAGTTCTTC.

This clonotype was detected many times. This chain joins TRBV28 and TRBJ2-1; D not resolved. The V end was cut by 9 bases, the J end by 6 bases, with 24 bases between. The length of the CDR3 is 16 residues. Per germline, CDR1 MDHEN and CDR2 SYDVKM. CDR3 region: CARTTDWGMYPNEQFF. The CDR3 nucleotides are TGTGCCAGGACAACCGACTGGGGAATGTATCCCAATGAGCAGTTCTTC.

The CDR3 sequence: CASSPLGEAFF. CDR3 sequence (DNA): TGTGCCAGCTCACCATTAGGTGAAGCTTTCTTT. The rearrangement uses TRBV18 and TRBJ1-1; D gene uncertain. V lost 2 bases and J lost 7, with 5 bases in between. Germline-derived CDR1 and CDR2 are KGHSH and LQKENI. The CDR3 extends over 11 amino acids.

Remarks on this clonotype: A read error may explain this, as a much larger clone is one base away. The rearrangement links TRBV7-9 to TRBJ1-5; D call uncertain. This CDR3 contains 12 residues. Per germline, CDR1 SEHNR and CDR2 FQNEAQ (reference sequence). Trimming removed 3 bases at V and 7 bases at J, with 7 bases between. The CDR3: CASSFRGQPQHF. CDR3 bases: TGTGCCAGCAGCTTCCGGGGACAGCCCCAGCATTTT. Full variable domain (outside the CDR3, taken from reference TRBV7-9 and TRBJ1-5): DTGVSQNPRHKITKRGQNVTFRCDPISEHNRLYWYRQTLGQGPEFLTYFQNEAQLEKSRLLSDRFSAERPKGSFSTLEIQRTEQGDSAMYLCASSFRGQPQHFGDGTRLSIL.

The table lists this clonotype with many counts. The chain has TRBV24-1 and TRBJ2-3, with 12 bases fitting TRBD1. The junction had 5 bases not matched to a gene; V was cut back by 4 bases and J by 4 bases. CDR3 length: 16 amino acids. Germline V lookup: CDR1 KGHDR, CDR2 SFDVKD. The CDR3: CATSESGTGGSDTQYF. Written as DNA, the CDR3 is TGTGCCACCAGTGAGTCCGGGACAGGGGGCTCAGATACGCAGTATTTT.

The chain joins TRBV7-9 to TRBJ2-3, with a possible D match to TRBD1 (6 bases). Between the trimmed V and J ends, which lost 5 bases and 8 bases, there was a span of 8 bases. CDR1 and CDR2 (germline): SEHNR, FQNEAQ (reference sequence). The CDR3 covers 11 residues. The CDR3 coding sequence is TGTGCCAGCAGCCAAGGGGGTACGCAGTATTTT. The encoded protein is CASSQGGTQYF. Variable domain in full (rest from reference TRBV7-9 and TRBJ2-3): DTGVSQNPRHKITKRGQNVTFRCDPISEHNRLYWYRQTLGQGPEFLTYFQNEAQLEKSRLLSDRFSAERPKGSFSTLEIQRTEQGDSAMYLCASSQGGTQYFGPGTRLTVL.

This clonotype was picked up many times. The chain carries TRBV19 and TRBJ2-2; D perhaps matches TRBD1 (5 bases). Germline V CDR1 and CDR2: LNHDA, SQIVND (reference sequence). The V and J ends lost 3 bases and 0 bases respectively, with 14 bases between them. This CDR3 contains 17 residues. This CDR3 reads CASSIVPTRANTGELFF. CDR3 sequence (DNA): TGTGCCAGTAGTATCGTCCCCACCAGGGCGAACACCGGGGAGCTGTTTTTT.

This clonotype was counted at least ten times. CDR3 amino acids: CASSSPTSGEESSYNEQFF. The CDR3 bases are TGTGCCAGCAGCTCGCCGACTAGCGGGGAGGAGAGCTCCTACAATGAGCAGTTCTTC. V is TRBV7-8 and J is TRBJ2-1; TRBD2 matches 11 bases. This CDR3 comprises 19 residues. Germline trimming cut 4 bases from V and 0 bases from J; bases unmatched to any gene: 11. CDR1 SGHVS and CDR2 FQNEAQ come from the germline V gene. Complete variable domain (other parts from reference TRBV7-8 and TRBJ2-1): GAGVSQSPRYKVAKRGQDVALRCDPISGHVSLFWYQQALGQGPEFLTYFQNEAQLDKSGLPSDRFFAERPEGSVSTLKIQRTQQEDSAVYLCASSSPTSGEESSYNEQFFGPGTRLTVL.

The V gene is TRBV12-5, the J gene TRBJ2-3; D is possibly TRBD1 or TRBD2 (6 bases each). V dropped 2 bases and J dropped 4 bases, with 28 bases sitting between them. Germline V CDR1 and CDR2: LGHNT, FRNRAP. The CDR3 is 20 amino acids. DNA for the CDR3: TGTGCTAGTGGTTTGCCTACTCCCCCGAGGGGGGCGTGTGGGCCAGATACGCAGTATTTT. Its protein product is CASGLPTPPRGACGPDTQYF. Complete variable domain (other parts from reference TRBV12-5 and TRBJ2-3): DARVTQTPRHKVTEMGQEVTMRCQPILGHNTVFWYRQTMMQGLELLAYFRNRAPLDDSGMPKDRFSAEMPDATLATLKIQPSEPRDSAVYFCASGLPTPPRGACGPDTQYFGPGTRLTVL.

This clonotype occurred many times. The V and J genes are TRBV7-2 and TRBJ2-5; maybe TRBD1 (6 bases). Germline-derived CDR1 and CDR2 are SGHTA and FQGNSA. Deletions cut 5 bases from V and 2 bases from J, with 9 bases between. The CDR3 contains 13 residues. CDR3 in DNA: TGTGCCAGCAGCCCTGACAGGCAAGAGACCCAGTACTTC. This encodes CASSPDRQETQYF. Combining the CDR3 with reference TRBV7-2 and TRBJ2-5 gives the whole variable domain GAGVSQSPSNKVTEKGKDVELRCDPISGHTALYWYRQSLGQGLEFLIYFQGNSAPDKSGLPSDRFSAERTGGSVSTLTIQRTQQEDSAVYLCASSPDRQETQYFGPGTRLLVL.

The V call is TRBV28, the J call TRBJ1-5; 9 bases align to TRBD1. Per the germline V gene, CDR1 is MDHEN and CDR2 is SYDVKM. Losses at the gene ends were 4 bases for V and 7 bases for J; bases not matched to a gene: 8. This CDR3 is 15 amino acids long. CDR3 nucleotides: TGTGCCAGCAGTTCCTTGGGACAGGGAGGACAGCCCCAGCATTTT. Translation: CASSSLGQGGQPQHF.

CDR3 sequence (DNA): TGTGCCAGCAGTGTTGAAGCAGGGGGGCCTCAGCCCCAGCATTTT. Translating it yields CASSVEAGGPQPQHF. The rearrangement links TRBV2 to TRBJ1-5, with 7 bases lining up with TRBD1. V shed 4 bases, J shed 6 bases, and the junction held 9 bases outside the gene matches. Germline CDR1 and CDR2: SNHLY and FYNNEI. The CDR3 is 15 residues long.

This clonotype was observed a few times. The chain is built from TRBV7-9 and TRBJ2-3, with 7 bases matching TRBD1. This CDR3 has 13 amino acids. Trimming at V came to 11 bases and at J to 1 base, leaving 6 bases not matched to a gene. Germline-derived CDR1 and CDR2 are SEHNR and FQNEAQ (reference sequence). The CDR3 here is CAYRGGRTDTQYF. In DNA, the CDR3 is TGTGCCTACAGGGGTGGGCGCACAGATACGCAGTATTTT.

Only a few counts were recorded for this clonotype. The V and J genes are TRBV5-1 and TRBJ2-1, with D possibly being TRBD2 (6 bases). This CDR3 has 15 residues. The germline V gene has CDR1 SGHRS and CDR2 YFSETQ. Deletions cut 4 bases from V and 2 bases from J, with 13 bases between. The CDR3: CASSEDYPAYNEQFF. CDR3 DNA sequence: TGCGCCAGCAGCGAGGACTATCCGGCCTACAATGAGCAGTTCTTC.

This clonotype appeared a few times. This chain joins TRBV5-6 and TRBJ1-1, with D hard to call. The germline V gene has CDR1 SGHDT and CDR2 YYEEEE. V was trimmed by 0 bases and J by 1 base, leaving 7 bases between them. CDR3 length equals 14 residues. CDR3 in DNA: TGTGCCAGCAGCTTGGTAACGGGGAACACTGAAGCTTTCTTT. Its translation: CASSLVTGNTEAFF.

Ten or more counts support this clonotype. The chain employs TRBV4-1 and TRBJ2-1; D gene unclear. Germline assignment: CDR1 MGHRA and CDR2 YSYEKL. There are 12 residues in the CDR3. The ends were cut back, 6 bases at V and 8 bases at J, with 11 bases in the middle. Here the CDR3 DNA reads TGCGCCAGCAGATCCGCAGGCTATGAGCAGTTCTTC. This encodes CASRSAGYEQFF.

The V gene is TRBV11-3, the J gene TRBJ2-2; D call uncertain. Germline lookup yields CDR1 SGHNT and CDR2 YENEEA. V lost 4 bases and J lost 3, with 6 bases in between. The CDR3 is 13 amino acids. CDR3 loop: CASSSLDTGELFF. CDR3 DNA: TGTGCCAGCAGCTCCCTAGACACCGGGGAGCTGTTTTTT.